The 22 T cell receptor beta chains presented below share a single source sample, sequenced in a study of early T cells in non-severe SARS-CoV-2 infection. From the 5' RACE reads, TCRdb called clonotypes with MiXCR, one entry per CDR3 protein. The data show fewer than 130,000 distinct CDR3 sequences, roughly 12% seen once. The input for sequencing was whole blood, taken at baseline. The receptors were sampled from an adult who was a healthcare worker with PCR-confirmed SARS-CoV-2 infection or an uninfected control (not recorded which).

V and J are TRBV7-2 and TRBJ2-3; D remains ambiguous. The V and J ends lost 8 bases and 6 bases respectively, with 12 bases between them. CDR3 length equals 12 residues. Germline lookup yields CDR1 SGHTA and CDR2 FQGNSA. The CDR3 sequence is CASAPGWDTQYF. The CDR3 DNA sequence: TGTGCCAGCGCTCCTGGTTGGGATACGCAGTATTTT.

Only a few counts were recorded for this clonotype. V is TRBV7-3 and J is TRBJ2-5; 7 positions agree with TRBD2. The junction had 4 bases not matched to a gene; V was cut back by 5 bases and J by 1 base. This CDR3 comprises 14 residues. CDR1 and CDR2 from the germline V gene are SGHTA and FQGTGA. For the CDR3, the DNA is TGTGCCAGCAGCCATAGCGGGTCCCAAGAGACCCAGTACTTC. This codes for CASSHSGSQETQYF.

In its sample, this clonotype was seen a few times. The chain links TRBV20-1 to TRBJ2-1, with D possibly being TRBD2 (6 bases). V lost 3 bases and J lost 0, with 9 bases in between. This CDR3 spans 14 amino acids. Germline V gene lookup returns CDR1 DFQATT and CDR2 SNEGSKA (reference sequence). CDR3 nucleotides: TGCAGTGCTAGGGACTACCGCTCCTACAATGAGCAGTTCTTC. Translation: CSARDYRSYNEQFF.

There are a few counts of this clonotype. The chain's CDR3 is CASSQDLSNTEAFF. CDR3 DNA: TGTGCCAGCAGCCAAGACCTGTCCAACACTGAAGCTTTCTTT. The gene calls are TRBV4-2 and TRBJ1-1; D call uncertain. The CDR3 sequence is 14 residues long. CDR1 is LGHNA and CDR2 is YNFKEQ in the germline V gene. Trimming pared 0 bases from V and 2 bases from J, leaving 7 bases between.

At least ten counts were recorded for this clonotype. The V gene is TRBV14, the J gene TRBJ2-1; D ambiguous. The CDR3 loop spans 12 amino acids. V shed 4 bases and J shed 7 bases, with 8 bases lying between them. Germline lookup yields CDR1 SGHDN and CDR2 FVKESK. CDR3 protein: CASSRSSNEQFF. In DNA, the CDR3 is TGTGCCAGCAGCCGGTCTAGTAATGAGCAGTTCTTC.

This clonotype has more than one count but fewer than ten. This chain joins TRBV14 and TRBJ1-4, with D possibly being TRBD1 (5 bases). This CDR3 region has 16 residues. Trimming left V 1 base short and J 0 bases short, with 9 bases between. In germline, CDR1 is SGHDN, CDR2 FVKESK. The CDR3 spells CASSQVTGTTNEKLFF. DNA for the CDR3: TGTGCCAGCAGCCAAGTTACAGGAACAACTAATGAAAAACTGTTTTTT.

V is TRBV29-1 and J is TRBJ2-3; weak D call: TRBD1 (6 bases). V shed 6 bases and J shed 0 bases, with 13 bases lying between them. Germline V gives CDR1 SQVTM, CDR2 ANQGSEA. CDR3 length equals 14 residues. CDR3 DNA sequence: TGCAGCGTAACACAGGGCCCTAGCACAGATACGCAGTATTTT. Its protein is CSVTQGPSTDTQYF.

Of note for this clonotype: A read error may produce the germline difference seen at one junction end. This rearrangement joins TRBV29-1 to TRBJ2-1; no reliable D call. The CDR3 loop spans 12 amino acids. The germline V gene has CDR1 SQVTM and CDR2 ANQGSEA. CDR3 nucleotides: TGCAGCCCATCGAACGGGCACAATGAGCAGTCCTTC. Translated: CSPSNGHNEQSF.

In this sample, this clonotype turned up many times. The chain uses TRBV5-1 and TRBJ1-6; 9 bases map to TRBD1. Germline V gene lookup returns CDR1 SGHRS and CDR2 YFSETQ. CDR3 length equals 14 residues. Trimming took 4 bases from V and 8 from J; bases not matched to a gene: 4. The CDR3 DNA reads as TGCGCCAGCAGCCGGACAGGGGAGGATTCACCCCTCCACTTT. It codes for CASSRTGEDSPLHF.

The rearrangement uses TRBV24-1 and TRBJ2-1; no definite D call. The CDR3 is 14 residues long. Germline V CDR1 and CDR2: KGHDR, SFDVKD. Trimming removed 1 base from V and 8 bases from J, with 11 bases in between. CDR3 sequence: CATSDLSPGDEQFF. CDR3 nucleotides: TGTGCCACCAGTGATTTAAGCCCCGGCGATGAGCAGTTCTTC.

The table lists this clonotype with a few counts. The CDR3 region has the DNA TGCAGCGTTGACCAGGGGGACAGTTACGAGCAGTACTTC. Amino acids: CSVDQGDSYEQYF. The J gene is TRBJ2-7, the V gene TRBV29-1; 7 bases align to TRBD1. Germline values: CDR1 SQVTM, CDR2 ANQGSEA. The ends lost 3 bases at V and 4 bases at J; junction bases unmatched: 6. This CDR3 is built from 13 residues.

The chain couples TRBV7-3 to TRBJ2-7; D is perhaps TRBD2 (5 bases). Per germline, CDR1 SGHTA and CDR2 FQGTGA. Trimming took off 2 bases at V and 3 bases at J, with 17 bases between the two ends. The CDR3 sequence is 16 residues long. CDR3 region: CASSLRGIFSGYEQYF. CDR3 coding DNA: TGTGCCAGCAGCTTACGAGGGATCTTCTCTGGCTACGAGCAGTACTTC.

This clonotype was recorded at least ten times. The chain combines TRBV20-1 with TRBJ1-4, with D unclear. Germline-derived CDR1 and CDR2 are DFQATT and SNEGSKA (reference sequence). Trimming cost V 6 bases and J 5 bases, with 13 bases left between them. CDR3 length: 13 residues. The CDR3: CSAARGTNEKLFF. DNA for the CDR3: TGCAGTGCCGCCAGAGGCACGAATGAAAAACTGTTTTTT.

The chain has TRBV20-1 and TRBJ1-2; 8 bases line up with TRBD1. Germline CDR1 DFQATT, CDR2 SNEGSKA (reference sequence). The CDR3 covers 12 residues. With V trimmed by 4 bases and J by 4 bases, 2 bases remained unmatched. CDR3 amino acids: CSAKGQAYGYTF. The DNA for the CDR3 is TGCAGTGCTAAGGGACAGGCCTATGGCTACACCTTC.

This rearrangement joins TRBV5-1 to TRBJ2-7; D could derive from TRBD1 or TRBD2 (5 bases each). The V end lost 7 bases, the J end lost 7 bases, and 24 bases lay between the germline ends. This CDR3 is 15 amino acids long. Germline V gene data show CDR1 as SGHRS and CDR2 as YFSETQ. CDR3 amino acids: CASGRGADPGEEQYF. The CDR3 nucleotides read TGCGCCAGCGGCCGAGGGGCGGATCCGGGCGAGGAGCAGTACTTC.

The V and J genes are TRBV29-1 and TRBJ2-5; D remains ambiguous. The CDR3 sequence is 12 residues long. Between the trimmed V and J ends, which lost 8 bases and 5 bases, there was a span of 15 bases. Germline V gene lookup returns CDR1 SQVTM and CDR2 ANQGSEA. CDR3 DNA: TGCAGCTCCAGCACGGCAGCGGAGACCCAGTACTTC. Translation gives CSSSTAAETQYF.

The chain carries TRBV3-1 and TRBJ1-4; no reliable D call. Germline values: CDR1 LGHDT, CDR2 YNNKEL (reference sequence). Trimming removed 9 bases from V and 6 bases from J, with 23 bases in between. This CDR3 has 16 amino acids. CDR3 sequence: CASTPDSGSGYEKLFF. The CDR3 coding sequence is TGTGCCAGTACTCCCGATAGCGGGAGTGGGTATGAAAAACTGTTTTTT.

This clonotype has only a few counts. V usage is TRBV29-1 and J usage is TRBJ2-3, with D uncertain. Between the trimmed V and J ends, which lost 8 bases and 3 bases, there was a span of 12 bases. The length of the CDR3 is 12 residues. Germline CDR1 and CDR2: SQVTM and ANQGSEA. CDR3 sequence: CSLRWGTDTQYF. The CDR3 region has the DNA TGCAGCCTAAGATGGGGTACAGATACGCAGTATTTT.

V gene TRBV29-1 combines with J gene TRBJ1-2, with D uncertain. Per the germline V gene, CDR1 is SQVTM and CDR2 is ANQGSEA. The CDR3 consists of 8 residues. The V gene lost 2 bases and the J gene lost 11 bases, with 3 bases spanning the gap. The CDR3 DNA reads TGCAGCGTTGAATCTTACACCTTC. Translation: CSVESYTF.

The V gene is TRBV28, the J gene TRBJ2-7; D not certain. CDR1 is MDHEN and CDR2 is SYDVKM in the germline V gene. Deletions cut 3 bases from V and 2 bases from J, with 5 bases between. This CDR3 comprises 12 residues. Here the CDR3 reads CASSFFPYEQYF. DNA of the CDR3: TGTGCCAGCAGTTTTTTTCCCTACGAGCAGTACTTC.

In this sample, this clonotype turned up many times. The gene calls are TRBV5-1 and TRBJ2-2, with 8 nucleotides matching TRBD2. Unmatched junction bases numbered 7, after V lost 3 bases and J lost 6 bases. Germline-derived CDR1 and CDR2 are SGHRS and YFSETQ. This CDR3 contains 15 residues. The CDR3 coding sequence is TGCGCCAGCAGCTCGGAACCGGGACTAGCCGGGGAGCTGTTTTTT. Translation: CASSSEPGLAGELFF.

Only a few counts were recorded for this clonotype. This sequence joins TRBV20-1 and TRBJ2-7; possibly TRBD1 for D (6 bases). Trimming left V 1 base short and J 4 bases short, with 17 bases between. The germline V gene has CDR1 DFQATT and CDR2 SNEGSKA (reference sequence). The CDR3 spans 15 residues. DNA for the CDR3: TGCAGTGCTAGAGGTGCGAGGGGGAGTTCATACGAGCAGTACTTC. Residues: CSARGARGSSYEQYF.